The clone carrying this T cell receptor (beta chain) was counted ten times or more. This entry belongs to a study of T cells after yellow fever vaccination. This CDR3 is built from 15 residues. V dropped 2 bases and J dropped 5 bases, with 15 bases sitting between them. TCRdb ran MiXCR on the 5' RACE reads and lists one entry per CDR3 protein. Altogether roughly 120,000 distinct CDR3 sequences are present, about 7.2% being singletons, with the ten largest covering 2.5% to 3.5%. This material consisted of CD4+ T cells sorted from PBMCs, taken about 49 days after the first yellow fever vaccination. The chain uses TRBV12-3 or TRBV12-4 and TRBJ2-5; the D gene is possibly TRBD1 (5 bases). The receptor was isolated from a man younger than 35 who received the YFV17D yellow fever vaccine. The CDR3 is CASSLWTSGGETQYF. CDR3 in DNA: TGTGCCAGCAGTTTATGGACATCGGGTGGCGAGACCCAGTACTTC.